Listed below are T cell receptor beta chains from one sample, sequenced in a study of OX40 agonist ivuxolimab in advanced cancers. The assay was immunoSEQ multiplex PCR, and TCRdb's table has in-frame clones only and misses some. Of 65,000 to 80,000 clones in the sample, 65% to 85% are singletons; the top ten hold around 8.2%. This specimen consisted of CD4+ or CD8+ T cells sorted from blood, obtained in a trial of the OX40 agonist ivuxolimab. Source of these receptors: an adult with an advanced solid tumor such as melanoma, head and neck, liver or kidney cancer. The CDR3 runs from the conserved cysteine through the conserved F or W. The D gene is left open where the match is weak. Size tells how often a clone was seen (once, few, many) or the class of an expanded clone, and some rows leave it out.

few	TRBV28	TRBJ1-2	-	CASSGVTPTLSGQKRSYGYTF	TGTGCCAGCAGTGGAGTGACCCCCACCTTGTCGGGTCAGAAACGGAGTTATGGCTACACCTTC
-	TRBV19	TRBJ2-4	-	CASSIVGGSGADIQYF	TGTGCCAGTAGTATAGTAGGCGGCAGTGGGGCGGACATTCAGTACTTC
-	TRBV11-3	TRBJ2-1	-	CASSPRGQREQFF	TGTGCCAGCAGCCCCAGGGGTCAGCGAGAGCAGTTCTTC
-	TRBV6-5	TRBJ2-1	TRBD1	CATHRGSGEQFF	TGTGCCACACACAGGGGTAGTGGTGAGCAGTTCTTC
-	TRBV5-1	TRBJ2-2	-	CASSLGPTGELFF	TGCGCCAGCAGCTTGGGACCCACCGGGGAGCTGTTTTTT
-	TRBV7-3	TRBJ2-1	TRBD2	CASSLTWAGAYNEQFF	TGTGCCAGCAGCTTAACGTGGGCGGGGGCCTACAATGAGCAGTTCTTC
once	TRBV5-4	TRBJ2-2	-	CASTLGGVTGELFF	TGTGCCAGCACACTCGGGGGAGTCACCGGGGAGCTGTTTTTT
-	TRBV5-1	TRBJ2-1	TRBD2	CASSLVSGARNEQFF	TGCGCCAGCAGCTTGGTTAGCGGGGCGCGCAATGAGCAGTTCTTC
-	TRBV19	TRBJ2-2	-	CASSGTRTGELFF	TGTGCCAGTAGCGGCACACGCACCGGGGAGCTGTTTTTT
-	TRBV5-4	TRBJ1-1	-	CASSSQGRGTEAFF	TGTGCCAGCAGCTCGCAGGGCCGGGGCACTGAAGCTTTCTTT